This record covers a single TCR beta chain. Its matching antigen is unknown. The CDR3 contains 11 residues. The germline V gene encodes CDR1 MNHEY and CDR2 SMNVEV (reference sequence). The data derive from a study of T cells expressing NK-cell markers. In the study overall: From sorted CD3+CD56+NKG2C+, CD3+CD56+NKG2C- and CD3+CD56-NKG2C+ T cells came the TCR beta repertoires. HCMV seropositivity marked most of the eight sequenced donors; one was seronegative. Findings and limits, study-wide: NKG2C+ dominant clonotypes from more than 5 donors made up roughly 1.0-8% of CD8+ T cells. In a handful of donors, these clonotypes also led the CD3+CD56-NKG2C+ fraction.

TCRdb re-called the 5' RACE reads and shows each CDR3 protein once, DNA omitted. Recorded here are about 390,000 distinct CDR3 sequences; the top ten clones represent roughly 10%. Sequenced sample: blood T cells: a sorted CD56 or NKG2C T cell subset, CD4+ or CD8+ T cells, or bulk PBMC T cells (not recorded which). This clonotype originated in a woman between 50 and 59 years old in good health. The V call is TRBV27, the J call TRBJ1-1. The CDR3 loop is CASGLGVEAFF.